The clone carrying this T cell receptor (beta chain) appeared a few times. This entry is derived from a study of T-cell reconstitution after alpha-beta-depleted transplantation in children. V shed 5 bases and J shed 5 bases, with 22 bases lying between them. The CDR3 has 17 amino acids. Germline V gene data show CDR1 as SGHVS and CDR2 as FQNEAQ. Molecular barcoding with unique molecular identifiers was used for the TCRbeta library. TCRdb fed the PCR reads into MiXCR, producing one record per CDR3 protein. The sample lists about a million distinct CDR3 sequences, roughly 29% seen once, with over 25% in the top ten.

The sequences come from PBMCs, mostly from graft donor cells, collected 360 days after TCRalphabeta/CD19-depleted stem cell transplant. V and J are TRBV7-8 and TRBJ2-1; D possibly uses TRBD1 or TRBD2 (5 bases each). This clonotype was sampled from a boy less than two years old who had a stem cell transplant for SCID, so the T cells may come from the graft donor. This CDR3 reads CASSLGERPLSHNEQFF. Written as DNA, the CDR3 is TGTGCCAGCAGCCTAGGGGAGAGACCCTTGTCCCACAATGAGCAGTTCTTC.